The next 4 T cell receptor beta chains were all read from a single sample in a study of blood T cell repertoires in COVID-19 (dated by TCRdb to the early 2020s). The protocol used for the library was the immunoSEQ multiplex PCR assay. TCRdb stores this immuneACCESS table with in-frame sequences only. Part of the clones is absent; in the studies checked, under half of the shortfall reflects unresolved V genes, and no reason is known for the rest. The sample table contains some 240,000 clones; only one count was recorded for approximately 82% of them. The top ten clones comprise around 1.5% of the sample. The sample consisted of peripheral blood. The receptors here all came from a woman in her thirties or forties who had recovered from COVID-19.

The chain links TRBV5-1 to TRBJ2-5; TRBD2 might be the D (5 bases). The germline CDR1 and CDR2 sequences are SGHRS and YFSETQ. V was shortened by 4 bases and J by 1 base, with 11 bases between the two germline ends. The CDR3 is 14 residues long. In nucleotides, the CDR3 is TGCGCCAGCAGCCTAGAGGAGGTCCAAGAGACCCAGTACTTC. Translating gives CASSLEEVQETQYF.

V gene TRBV11-2 combines with J gene TRBJ1-1, with a tentative D call TRBD1 (5 bases). The germline V gene encodes CDR1 SGHAT and CDR2 FQNNGV. V lost 3 bases to trimming and J lost 1 base, with 12 bases between them. This CDR3 is 15 amino acids long. The CDR3 coding sequence is TGTGCCAGCAGCTTCGGAACCGACAGGAACACTGAAGCTTTCTTT. This sequence encodes CASSFGTDRNTEAFF.

This rearrangement joins TRBV7-9 to TRBJ1-1; maybe TRBD1 (5 bases). Trimming shortened V by 2 bases and J by 8 bases, and 18 bases separated the two germline ends. CDR1 is SEHNR, CDR2 FQNEAQ, per germline (reference sequence). CDR3 length equals 15 residues. The CDR3 loop is CASSLLRDRGGEAFF. The CDR3 bases are TGTGCCAGCAGCTTATTAAGGGACCGGGGAGGCGAAGCTTTCTTT.

The chain uses TRBV3-1 (or the pseudogene TRBV3-2) and TRBJ2-5, with 7 bases that match TRBD1. The CDR3 extends over 13 amino acids. Looked up from germline, CDR1 is LGHDT and CDR2 is YNNKEL (reference sequence). V lost 4 bases to trimming and J lost 5 bases; unmatched junction nucleotides: 4. CDR3 nucleotides: TGTGCCAGCAGCCCCGGGACAGAGGAGACCCAGTACTTC. It yields the protein CASSPGTEETQYF.